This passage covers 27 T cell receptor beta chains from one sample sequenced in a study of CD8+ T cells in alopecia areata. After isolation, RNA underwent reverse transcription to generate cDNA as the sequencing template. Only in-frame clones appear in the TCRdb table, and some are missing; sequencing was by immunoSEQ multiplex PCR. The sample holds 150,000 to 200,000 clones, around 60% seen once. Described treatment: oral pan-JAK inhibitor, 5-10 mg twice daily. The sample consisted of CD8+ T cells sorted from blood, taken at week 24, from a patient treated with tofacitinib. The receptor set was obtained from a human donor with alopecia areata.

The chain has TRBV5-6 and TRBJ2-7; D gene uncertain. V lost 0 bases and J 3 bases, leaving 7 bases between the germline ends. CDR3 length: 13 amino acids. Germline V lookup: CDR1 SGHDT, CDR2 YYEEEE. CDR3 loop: CASSLGSNYEQYF. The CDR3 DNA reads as TGTGCCAGCAGCTTGGGTTCCAACTACGAGCAGTACTTC.

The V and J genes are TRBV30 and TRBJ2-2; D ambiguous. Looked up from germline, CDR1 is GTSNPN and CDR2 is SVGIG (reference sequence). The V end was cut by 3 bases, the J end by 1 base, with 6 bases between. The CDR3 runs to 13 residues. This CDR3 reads CAWSDMNTGELFF. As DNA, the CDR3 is TGTGCCTGGAGCGACATGAACACCGGGGAGCTGTTTTTT.

Written as DNA, the CDR3 is TGTGCCAGCAGTGATGGTCAGCCCCAGCATTTT. Its protein product is CASSDGQPQHF. This rearrangement joins TRBV2 to TRBJ1-5; no clear D. This CDR3 has 11 residues. Germline-derived CDR1 and CDR2 are SNHLY and FYNNEI. Trimming left V 3 bases short and J 6 bases short, with 3 bases between.

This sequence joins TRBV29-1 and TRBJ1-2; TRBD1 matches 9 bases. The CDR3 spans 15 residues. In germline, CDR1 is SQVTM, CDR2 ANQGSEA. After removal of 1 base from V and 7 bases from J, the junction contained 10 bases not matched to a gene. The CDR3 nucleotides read TGCAGCGTTGAAGGGACAGGGGAGGTTGCTATTGGCTACACCTTC. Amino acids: CSVEGTGEVAIGYTF.

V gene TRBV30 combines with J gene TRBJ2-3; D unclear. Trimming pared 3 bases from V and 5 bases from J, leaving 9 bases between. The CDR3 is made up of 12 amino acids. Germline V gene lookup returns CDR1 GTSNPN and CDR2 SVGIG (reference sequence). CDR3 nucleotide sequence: TGTGCCTGGAGCCCGACCAGAGATACGCAGTATTTT. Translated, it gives CAWSPTRDTQYF.

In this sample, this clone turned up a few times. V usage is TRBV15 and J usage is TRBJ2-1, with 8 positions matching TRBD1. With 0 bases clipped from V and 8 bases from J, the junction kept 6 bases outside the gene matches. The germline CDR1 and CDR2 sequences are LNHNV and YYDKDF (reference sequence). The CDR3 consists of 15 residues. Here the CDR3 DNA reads TGTGCCACCAGCAGAGAGAGACAGGGGTTCGATGAGCAGTTCTTC. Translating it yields CATSRERQGFDEQFF.

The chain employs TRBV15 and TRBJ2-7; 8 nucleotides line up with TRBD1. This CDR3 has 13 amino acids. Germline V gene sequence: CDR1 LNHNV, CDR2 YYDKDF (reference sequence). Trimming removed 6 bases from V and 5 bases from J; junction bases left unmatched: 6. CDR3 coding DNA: TGTGCCACCAGTGAACTCAGGGGGCACGAGCAGTACTTC. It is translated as CATSELRGHEQYF.

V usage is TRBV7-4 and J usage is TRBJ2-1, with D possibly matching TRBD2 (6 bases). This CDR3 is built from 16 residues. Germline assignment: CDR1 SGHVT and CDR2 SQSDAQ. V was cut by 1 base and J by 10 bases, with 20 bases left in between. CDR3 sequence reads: CASSLGPAGPSQEQFF. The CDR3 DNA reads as TGTGCCAGCAGCTTAGGGCCAGCGGGTCCTTCCCAAGAGCAGTTCTTC.

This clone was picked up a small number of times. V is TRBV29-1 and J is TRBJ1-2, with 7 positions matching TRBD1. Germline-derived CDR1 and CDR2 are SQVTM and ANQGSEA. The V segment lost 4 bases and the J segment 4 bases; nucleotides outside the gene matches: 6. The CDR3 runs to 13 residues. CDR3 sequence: CSVGQGEPYGYTF. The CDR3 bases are TGCAGCGTTGGACAGGGAGAACCCTATGGCTACACCTTC.

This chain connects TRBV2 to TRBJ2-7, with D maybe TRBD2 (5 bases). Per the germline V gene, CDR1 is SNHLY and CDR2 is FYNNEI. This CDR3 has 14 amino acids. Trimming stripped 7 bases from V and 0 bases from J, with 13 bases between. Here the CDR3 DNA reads TGTGCCAGCAAGGCGGGCGCAAGCTCCTACGAGCAGTACTTC. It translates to CASKAGASSYEQYF.

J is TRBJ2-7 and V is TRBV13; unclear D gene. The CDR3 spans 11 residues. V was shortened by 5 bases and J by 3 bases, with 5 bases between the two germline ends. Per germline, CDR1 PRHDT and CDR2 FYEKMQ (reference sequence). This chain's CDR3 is CASSASYEQYF. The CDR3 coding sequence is TGTGCCAGCAGCGCGAGCTACGAGCAGTACTTC.

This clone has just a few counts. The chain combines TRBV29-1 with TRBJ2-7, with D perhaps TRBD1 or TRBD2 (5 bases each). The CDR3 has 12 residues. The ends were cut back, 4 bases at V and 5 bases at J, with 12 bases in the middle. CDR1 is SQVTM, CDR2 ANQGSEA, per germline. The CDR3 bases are TGCAGCGTTGCAGGACGGGGCAACGAGCAGTACTTC. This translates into CSVAGRGNEQYF.

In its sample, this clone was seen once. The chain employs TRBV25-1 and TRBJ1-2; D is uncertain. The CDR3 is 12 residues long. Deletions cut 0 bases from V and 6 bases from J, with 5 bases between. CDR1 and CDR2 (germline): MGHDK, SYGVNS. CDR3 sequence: CASSEYGDGYTF. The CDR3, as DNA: TGTGCCAGCAGTGAATACGGGGATGGCTACACCTTC.

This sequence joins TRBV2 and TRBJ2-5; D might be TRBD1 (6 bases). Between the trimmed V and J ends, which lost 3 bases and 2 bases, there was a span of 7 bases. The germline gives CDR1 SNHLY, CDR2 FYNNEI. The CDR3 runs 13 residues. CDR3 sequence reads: CASSDRGQETQYF. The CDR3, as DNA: TGTGCCAGCAGTGACAGGGGTCAAGAGACCCAGTACTTC.

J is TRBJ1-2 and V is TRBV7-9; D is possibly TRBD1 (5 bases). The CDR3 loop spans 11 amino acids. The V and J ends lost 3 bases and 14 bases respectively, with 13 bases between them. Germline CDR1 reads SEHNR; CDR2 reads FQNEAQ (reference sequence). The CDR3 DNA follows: TGTGCCAGCAGCTTGGGCAGGGCAGAGACCTTC. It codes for CASSLGRAETF.

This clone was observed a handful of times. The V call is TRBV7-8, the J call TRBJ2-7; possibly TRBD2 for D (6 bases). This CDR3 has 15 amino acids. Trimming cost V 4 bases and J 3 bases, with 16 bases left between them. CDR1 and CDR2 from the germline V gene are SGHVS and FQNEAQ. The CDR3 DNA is TGTGCCAGCAGCTCCTCCGGGACGGGGGACTACGAGCAGTACTTC. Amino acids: CASSSSGTGDYEQYF.

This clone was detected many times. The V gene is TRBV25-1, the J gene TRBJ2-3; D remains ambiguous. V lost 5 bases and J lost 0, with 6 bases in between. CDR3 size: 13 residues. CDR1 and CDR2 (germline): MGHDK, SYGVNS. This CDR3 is CASSLGSTDTQYF. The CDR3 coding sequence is TGTGCCAGCAGTCTTGGGAGCACAGATACGCAGTATTTT.

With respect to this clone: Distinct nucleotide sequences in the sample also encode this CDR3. The CDR3 DNA is TGTGCCAGCAGTCCCCCCCCGACAGGGATCGACAAAAACATTCAGTACTTC. Translating it yields CASSPPPTGIDKNIQYF. The V call is TRBV27, the J call TRBJ2-4; 7 bases fit TRBD1. Germline loops: CDR1 MNHEY, CDR2 SMNVEV (reference sequence). The CDR3 has 17 residues. Trimming took 5 bases from V and 3 from J; bases not matched to a gene: 13.

The CDR3 bases are TGTGCCAGCAGCGTAGACTGTCGCCGGGTGAATGAGCAGTTCTTC. Its protein product is CASSVDCRRVNEQFF. The chain uses TRBV9 and TRBJ2-1, with D uncertain. The CDR3 length is 15 residues. Trimming took off 0 bases at V and 7 bases at J, with 14 bases between the two ends. Germline V lookup: CDR1 SGDLS, CDR2 YYNGEE.

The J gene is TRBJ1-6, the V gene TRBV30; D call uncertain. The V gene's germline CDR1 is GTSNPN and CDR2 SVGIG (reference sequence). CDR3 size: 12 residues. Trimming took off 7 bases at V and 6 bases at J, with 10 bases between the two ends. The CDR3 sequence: CAFRTTNSPLHF. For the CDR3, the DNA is TGTGCCTTTCGGACTACTAATTCACCCCTCCACTTT.

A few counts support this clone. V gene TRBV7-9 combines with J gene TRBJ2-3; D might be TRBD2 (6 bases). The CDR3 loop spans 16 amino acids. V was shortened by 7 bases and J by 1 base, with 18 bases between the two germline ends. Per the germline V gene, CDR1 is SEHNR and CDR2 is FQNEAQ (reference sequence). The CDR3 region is CASTPRGTARTDTQYF. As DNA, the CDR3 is TGTGCCAGCACCCCCCGTGGGACTGCTCGCACAGATACGCAGTATTTT.

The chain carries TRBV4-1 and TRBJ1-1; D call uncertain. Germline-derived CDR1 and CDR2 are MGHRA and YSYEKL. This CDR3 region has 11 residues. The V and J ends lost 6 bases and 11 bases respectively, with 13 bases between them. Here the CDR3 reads CASRHPGGAFF. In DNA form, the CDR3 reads TGCGCCAGCAGACATCCGGGTGGGGCTTTCTTT.

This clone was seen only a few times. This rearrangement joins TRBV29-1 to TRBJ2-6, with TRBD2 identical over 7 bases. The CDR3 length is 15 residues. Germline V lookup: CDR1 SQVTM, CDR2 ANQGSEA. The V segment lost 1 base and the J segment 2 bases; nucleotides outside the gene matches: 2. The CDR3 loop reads CSVEGGRAGANVLTF. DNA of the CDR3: TGCAGCGTTGAAGGGGGGAGGGCTGGGGCCAACGTCCTGACTTTC.

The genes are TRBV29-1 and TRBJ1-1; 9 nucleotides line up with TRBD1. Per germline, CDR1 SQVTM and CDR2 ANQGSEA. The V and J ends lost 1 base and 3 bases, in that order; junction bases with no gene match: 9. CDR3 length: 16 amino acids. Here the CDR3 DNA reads TGCAGCGTTGAAGTGTACCGGGACAGGGCTTACACTGAAGCTTTCTTT. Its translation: CSVEVYRDRAYTEAFF.

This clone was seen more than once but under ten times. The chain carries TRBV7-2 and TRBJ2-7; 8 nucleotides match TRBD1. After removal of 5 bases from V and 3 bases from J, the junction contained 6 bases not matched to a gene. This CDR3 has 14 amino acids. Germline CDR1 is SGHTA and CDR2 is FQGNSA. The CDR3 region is CASSVPTGDYEQYF. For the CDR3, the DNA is TGTGCCAGCAGCGTCCCGACAGGGGACTACGAGCAGTACTTC.

This CDR3 is CASSYSDRGFYEQYF. In nucleotides, the CDR3 is TGTGCCAGCAGTTACTCGGACAGGGGGTTCTACGAGCAGTACTTC. The chain recombines TRBV6-5 with TRBJ2-7, with 10 bases identical to TRBD1. Trimming cost V 0 bases and J 3 bases; bases outside gene matches: 2. Germline CDR1 and CDR2: MNHEY and SVGAGI. The CDR3 spans 15 residues.

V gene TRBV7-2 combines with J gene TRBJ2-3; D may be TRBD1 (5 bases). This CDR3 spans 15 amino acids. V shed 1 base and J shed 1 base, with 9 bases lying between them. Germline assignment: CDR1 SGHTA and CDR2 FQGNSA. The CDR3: CASSLGTLRTDTQYF. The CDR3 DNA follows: TGTGCCAGCAGCTTAGGGACACTCCGCACAGATACGCAGTATTTT.